This T cell receptor beta chain emerged from a study of blood T cell repertoires in COVID-19. Only in-frame clones appear in the TCRdb table, and some are missing; sequencing was by immunoSEQ multiplex PCR. The sample lists 250,000 to 300,000 clones, about 90% seen once, with 2.5% to 3.5% in the top ten. The receptor comes from a woman between 45 and 65 years old who had been exposed to COVID-19. Sequencing was done on a sample of PBMCs or T cells enriched from blood (not recorded which).

The CDR3 DNA sequence: TGTGCCAGCAGCCAAGATTCAAGGGGGGGGCTAAGCTCTGGAAACACCATATATTTT. As protein: CASSQDSRGGLSSGNTIYF. This chain connects TRBV3-1 (or the pseudogene TRBV3-2) to TRBJ1-3; the D gene is possibly TRBD1 (6 bases). The CDR3 is 19 residues long. Per germline, CDR1 LGHDT and CDR2 YNNKEL (reference sequence). V shed 0 bases and J shed 0 bases, with 18 bases lying between them.